Reported below is one T cell receptor (beta chain). Methods used by the authors: Reference gene primers were amplified, and this amplification served to estimate nucleated cell counts. Assay: immunoSEQ multiplex PCR; the TCRdb copy retains only in-frame clones and omits some. From that table come the V and J calls and clone size; the DNA was used to work out D and trimming. The table has around 97,000 clones, roughly four fifths seen once. This entry is derived from a study of blood T cell repertoires in COVID-19. Looking at the study overall: Acute and convalescent COVID-19 samples came from the United States, Italy and Spain. T cells, B-cell-depleted T cells, or PBMCs provided the cDNA or gDNA that served as material.

Germline CDR1 and CDR2: DFQATT and SNEGSKA (reference sequence). The germline V and J ends were trimmed by 1 base and 3 bases, with 3 bases remaining between them. There are 11 residues in the CDR3. V gene TRBV20-1 combines with J gene TRBJ1-2; D ambiguous. This TCR came from a man between 65 and 85 years old with acute or convalescent COVID-19. Sequenced: peripheral blood. The CDR3 region has the DNA TGCAGTGCTAGAGCGGACTATGGCTACACCTTC. It specifies CSARADYGYTF.